These 17 T cell receptor beta chains share one sample of origin, sequenced in a study of blood T cell repertoires in COVID-19 (dated by TCRdb to about 2020). The library was prepared using the immunoSEQ multiplex PCR assay. TCRdb's version of the immuneACCESS table is confined to in-frame rearrangements and falls short of the full clone set. An unresolved V gene accounts for under half of the shortfall where checked; the remainder is of unknown origin. The sample table records under 200,000 clones; approximately 84% of these occur just once. In total, the top ten clones hold about 2.7% of the sample. Sequencing input: peripheral blood. The receptors shown here come from a human donor with acute or convalescent COVID-19. The donor label of this sample is uncertain.

The chain carries TRBV30 and TRBJ1-4; D may be TRBD1 (5 bases). Germline V gives CDR1 GTSNPN, CDR2 SVGIG (reference sequence). The CDR3 totals 13 residues. V was pared by 5 bases and J by 8 bases, with 15 bases between. CDR3 loop: CAWLQRGYEKLFF. Here the CDR3 DNA reads TGTGCCTGGTTACAGCGGGGGTACGAAAAACTGTTTTTT. Using reference TRBV30 and TRBJ1-4 for the parts outside the CDR3, the full variable domain is SQTIHQWPATLVQPVGSPLSLECTVEGTSNPNLYWYRQAAGRGLQLLFYSVGIGQISSEVPQNLSASRPQDRQFILSSKKLLLSDSGFYLCAWLQRGYEKLFFGSGTQLSVL.

The J gene is TRBJ1-6, the V gene TRBV11-2, with D possibly being TRBD1 (6 bases). The V and J ends lost 5 bases and 10 bases respectively, with 18 bases between them. CDR3 length equals 15 residues. Germline V gene sequence: CDR1 SGHAT, CDR2 FQNNGV. In DNA, the CDR3 is TGTGCCAGCAGCCAAATCAGGGGAGAGGGCTCACCCCTCCACTTT. It translates to CASSQIRGEGSPLHF.

This chain links TRBV19 with TRBJ2-7, with D maybe TRBD1 (6 bases). V was shortened by 1 base and J by 2 bases, with 9 bases between the two germline ends. The CDR3 covers 14 residues. Germline CDR1 is LNHDA and CDR2 is SQIVND (reference sequence). In DNA form, the CDR3 reads TGTGCCAGTAGTATAGCACAGGGTCCCTACGAGCAGTACTTC. It yields the protein CASSIAQGPYEQYF.

The chain couples TRBV7-9 to TRBJ2-1; D remains ambiguous. Germline loops: CDR1 SEHNR, CDR2 FQNEAQ (reference sequence). CDR3 length: 12 amino acids. V lost 1 base, J lost 9 bases, and 7 bases lay in between. In DNA form, the CDR3 reads TGTGCCAGCAGCTTAGACGGTTTTGAGCAGTTCTTC. Its translation: CASSLDGFEQFF.

This clone was detected only once. The chain couples TRBV6-4 to TRBJ2-7; 10 bases line up with TRBD2. With 3 bases clipped from V and 5 bases from J, the junction kept 1 base outside the gene matches. Germline V gene sequence: CDR1 MRHNA, CDR2 SNTAGT. The CDR3 runs to 13 residues. CDR3 residues: CASSEGTSDEQYF. The CDR3 DNA is TGTGCCAGCAGTGAAGGGACTAGCGACGAGCAGTACTTC.

This clone has only one observation. The CDR3 DNA reads as TGCAGCGTTGAAGTCGGGGAGACCCAGTACTTC. Translated, it gives CSVEVGETQYF. The V gene is TRBV29-1, the J gene TRBJ2-5; D not resolved. Between the trimmed V and J ends, which lost 1 base and 5 bases, there was a span of 5 bases. This CDR3 is built from 11 residues. CDR1 and CDR2 (germline): SQVTM, ANQGSEA.

This clone has more than one count but fewer than ten. The chain is built from TRBV30 and TRBJ2-2; TRBD2 is a possible D gene (5 bases). Germline CDR1 reads GTSNPN; CDR2 reads SVGIG (reference sequence). The CDR3 consists of 13 residues. V shed 3 bases and J shed 7 bases, with 12 bases lying between them. This CDR3 reads CAWRLGSNGELFF. In DNA form, the CDR3 reads TGTGCCTGGAGACTAGGATCGAACGGGGAGCTGTTTTTT.

The chain recombines TRBV5-6 with TRBJ2-7; 10 bases are shared with TRBD1. CDR1 is SGHDT and CDR2 is YYEEEE in the germline V gene. The CDR3 loop spans 16 amino acids. J gave up 1 base and V 4 bases, and 8 bases lay outside the gene matches. The CDR3 DNA follows: TGTGCCAGCAGCGTCGGGACAGGGGTTGAATCCTACGAGCAGTACTTC. Amino acid sequence: CASSVGTGVESYEQYF.

The rearrangement uses TRBV5-1 and TRBJ2-7, with 7 bases matching TRBD1. J lost 5 bases, V lost 0 bases, and 5 bases had no gene match. CDR1 is SGHRS and CDR2 is YFSETQ in the germline V gene. The CDR3 runs 14 residues. CDR3: CASSLEKGANEQYF. CDR3 nucleotides: TGCGCCAGCAGCTTGGAAAAGGGGGCCAACGAGCAGTACTTC.

The V and J genes are TRBV6-5 and TRBJ2-1; D possibly corresponds to TRBD1 (5 bases). CDR3 size: 15 residues. The V end was cut by 6 bases, the J end by 4 bases, with 16 bases between. The germline V gene has CDR1 MNHEY and CDR2 SVGAGI. CDR3 in DNA: TGTGCCAGCAGGATGGACACAGATCAATACAATGAGCAGTTCTTC. As protein: CASRMDTDQYNEQFF.

The rearrangement uses TRBV7-2 and TRBJ2-7; weak D call: TRBD1 (5 bases). With 2 bases removed from V and 4 bases from J, the gap between germline ends came to 12 bases. Per germline, CDR1 SGHTA and CDR2 FQGNSA. The CDR3 contains 14 residues. The CDR3 region is CASSLRQGPYEQYF. CDR3 bases: TGTGCCAGCAGCTTACGTCAGGGTCCGTACGAGCAGTACTTC.

Of note for this clone: Other DNA sequences in the same sample also yield this CDR3. The chain has TRBV30 and TRBJ1-1; D unclear. CDR1 and CDR2 from the germline V gene are GTSNPN and SVGIG (reference sequence). V lost 0 bases and J 1 base, leaving 6 bases between the germline ends. The CDR3 totals 13 residues. CDR3 in amino acids: CAWSVSSNTEAFF. The CDR3 DNA reads as TGTGCCTGGAGTGTAAGCTCGAACACTGAAGCTTTCTTT.

A few counts support this clone. Other nucleotide sequences in the sample specify the same CDR3. This chain connects TRBV6-5 to TRBJ2-5, with TRBD1 matching 8 bases. This CDR3 comprises 13 residues. Per germline, CDR1 MNHEY and CDR2 SVGAGI. V gave up 6 bases and J gave up 3 bases; unmatched junction bases: 3. The CDR3 coding sequence is TGTGCCAGCAGAGGACAGGGAAAAGAGACCCAGTACTTC. Its translation: CASRGQGKETQYF.

The genes are TRBV7-3 and TRBJ2-3; 10 bases map to TRBD2. Germline V gives CDR1 SGHTA, CDR2 FQGTGA. Trimming removed 3 bases from V and 3 bases from J; junction bases left unmatched: 6. CDR3 length equals 16 residues. The CDR3 DNA sequence: TGTGCCAGCAGCTTGGGGACTAGCGAAAGAACAGATACGCAGTATTTT. It codes for CASSLGTSERTDTQYF.

The rearrangement joins TRBV5-1 to TRBJ2-7; the D gene is possibly TRBD2 (5 bases). Germline CDR1 reads SGHRS; CDR2 reads YFSETQ. Trimming took off 0 bases at V and 6 bases at J, with 7 bases between the two ends. The CDR3 is 12 residues long. The CDR3 bases are TGCGCCAGCAGCTTGGTGGCGGGCGAGCAGTACTTC. This gives the protein CASSLVAGEQYF. The entire variable domain, with the rest obtained from reference TRBV5-1 and TRBJ2-7, is as follows: KAGVTQTPRYLIKTRGQQVTLSCSPISGHRSVSWYQQTPGQGLQFLFEYFSETQRNKGNFPGRFSGRQFSNSRSEMNVSTLELGDSALYLCASSLVAGEQYFGPGTRLTVT.

This clone has only a few counts. The chain is built from TRBV2 and TRBJ2-1; TRBD1 agrees at 10 bases. CDR1 and CDR2 from the germline V gene are SNHLY and FYNNEI. This CDR3 has 15 residues. The V segment lost 8 bases and the J segment 4 bases; nucleotides outside the gene matches: 8. The CDR3 nucleotides read TGTGCCAGCCAGCAGCGACAGGGGGCGTACAATGAGCAGTTCTTC. Protein: CASQQRQGAYNEQFF.

This rearrangement joins TRBV2 to TRBJ1-1; TRBD1 might be the D (5 bases). V lost 6 bases and J 1 base, leaving 9 bases between the germline ends. This CDR3 comprises 13 residues. Germline loops: CDR1 SNHLY, CDR2 FYNNEI. This chain's CDR3 is CASRRGQNTEAFF. In DNA, the CDR3 is TGTGCCAGCAGGCGGGGCCAGAACACTGAAGCTTTCTTT. Supplemented by reference TRBV2 and TRBJ1-1, the full variable domain reads EPEVTQTPSHQVTQMGQEVILRCVPISNHLYFYWYRQILGQKVEFLVSFYNNEISEKSEIFDDQFSVERPDGSNFTLKIRSTKLEDSAMYFCASRRGQNTEAFFGQGTRLTVV.